This entry concerns a single TCR beta chain. The entry originates in a study of PD-L1 blockade in urothelial cancer. Study as a whole: Patients had received 0 to 3 prior chemotherapy regimens.

Libraries were prepared by immunoSEQ multiplex PCR; TCRdb keeps only in-frame clonotypes and omits some of them. The data contain about 52,000 clones, around 77% of them singletons. V was clipped by 6 bases and J by 5 bases; unmatched bases: 9. CDR3 length: 14 residues. CDR1 MNHNS and CDR2 SASEGT come from the germline V gene. The specimen was PBMCs, collected around atezolizumab (anti-PD-L1) treatment. V and J are TRBV6-1 and TRBJ1-2, with 7 bases matching TRBD1. This clonotype originated in a man in his 70s with urothelial cancer. This chain's CDR3 is CASRPQGTLYGYTF. The CDR3 DNA is TGTGCCAGCAGACCACAGGGGACCCTTTATGGCTACACCTTC.